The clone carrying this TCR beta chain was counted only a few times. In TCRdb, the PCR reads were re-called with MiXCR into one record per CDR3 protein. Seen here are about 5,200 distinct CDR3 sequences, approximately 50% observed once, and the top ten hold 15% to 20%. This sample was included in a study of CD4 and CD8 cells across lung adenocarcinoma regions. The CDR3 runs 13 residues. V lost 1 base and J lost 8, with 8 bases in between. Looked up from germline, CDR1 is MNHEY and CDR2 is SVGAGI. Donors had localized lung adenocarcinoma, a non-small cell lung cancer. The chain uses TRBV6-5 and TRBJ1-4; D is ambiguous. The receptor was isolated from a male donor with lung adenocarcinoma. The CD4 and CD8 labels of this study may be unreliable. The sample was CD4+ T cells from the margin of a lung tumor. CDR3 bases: TGTGCCAGCAGTTACTGGCAGGAGGAAAAACTGTTTTTT. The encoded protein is CASSYWQEEKLFF.